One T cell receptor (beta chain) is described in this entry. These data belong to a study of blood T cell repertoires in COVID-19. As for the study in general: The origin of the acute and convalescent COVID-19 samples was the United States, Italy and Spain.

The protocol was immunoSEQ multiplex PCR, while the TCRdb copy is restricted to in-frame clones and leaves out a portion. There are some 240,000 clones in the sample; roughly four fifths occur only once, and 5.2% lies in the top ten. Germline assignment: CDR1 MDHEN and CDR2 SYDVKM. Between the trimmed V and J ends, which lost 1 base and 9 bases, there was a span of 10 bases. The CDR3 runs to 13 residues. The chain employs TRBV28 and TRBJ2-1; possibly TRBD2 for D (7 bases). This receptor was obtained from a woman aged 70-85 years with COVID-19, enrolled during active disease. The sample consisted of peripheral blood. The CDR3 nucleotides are TGTGCCAGCAGTTTATTGAGGGGGGGTGAGCAGTTCTTC. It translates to CASSLLRGGEQFF.